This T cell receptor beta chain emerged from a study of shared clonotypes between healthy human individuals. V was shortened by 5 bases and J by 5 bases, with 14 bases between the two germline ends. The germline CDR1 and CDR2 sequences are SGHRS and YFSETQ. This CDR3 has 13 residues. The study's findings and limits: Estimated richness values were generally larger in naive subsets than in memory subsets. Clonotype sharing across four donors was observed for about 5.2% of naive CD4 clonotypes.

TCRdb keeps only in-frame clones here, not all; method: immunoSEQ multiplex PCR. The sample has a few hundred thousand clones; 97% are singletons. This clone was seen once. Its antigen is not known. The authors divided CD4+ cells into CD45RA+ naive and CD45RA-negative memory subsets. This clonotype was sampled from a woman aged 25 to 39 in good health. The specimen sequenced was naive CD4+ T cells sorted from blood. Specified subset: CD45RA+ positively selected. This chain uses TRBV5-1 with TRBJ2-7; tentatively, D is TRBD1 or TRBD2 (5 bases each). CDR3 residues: CASRLPGTDEQYF. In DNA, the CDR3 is TGCGCCAGCAGACTCCCGGGGACGGACGAGCAGTACTTC.